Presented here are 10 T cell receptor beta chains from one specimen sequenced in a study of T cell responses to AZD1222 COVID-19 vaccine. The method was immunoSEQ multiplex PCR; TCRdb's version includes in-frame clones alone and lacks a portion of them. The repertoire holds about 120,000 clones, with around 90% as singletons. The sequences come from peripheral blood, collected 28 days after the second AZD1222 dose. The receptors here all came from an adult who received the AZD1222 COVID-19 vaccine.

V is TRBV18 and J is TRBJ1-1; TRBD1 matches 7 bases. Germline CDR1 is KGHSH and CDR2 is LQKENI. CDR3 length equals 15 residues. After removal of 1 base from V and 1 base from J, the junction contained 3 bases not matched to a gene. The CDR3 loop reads CASSPQKGANTEAFF. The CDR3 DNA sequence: TGTGCCAGCTCACCACAGAAGGGGGCGAACACTGAAGCTTTCTTT.

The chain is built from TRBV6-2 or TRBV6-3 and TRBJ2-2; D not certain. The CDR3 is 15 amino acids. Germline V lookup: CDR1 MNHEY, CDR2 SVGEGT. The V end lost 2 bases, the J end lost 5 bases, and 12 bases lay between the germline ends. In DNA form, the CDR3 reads TGTGCCAGCAGTTACCCCGGAACTGGAACCGGGGAGCTGTTTTTT. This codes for CASSYPGTGTGELFF.

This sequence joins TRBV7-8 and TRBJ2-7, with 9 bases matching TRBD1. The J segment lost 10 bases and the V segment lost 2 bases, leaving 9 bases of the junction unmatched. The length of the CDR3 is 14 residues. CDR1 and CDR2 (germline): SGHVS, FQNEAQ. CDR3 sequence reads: CASSLSRDRAEQYF. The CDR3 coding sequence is TGTGCCAGCAGCTTATCCCGGGACAGGGCGGAACAGTACTTC.

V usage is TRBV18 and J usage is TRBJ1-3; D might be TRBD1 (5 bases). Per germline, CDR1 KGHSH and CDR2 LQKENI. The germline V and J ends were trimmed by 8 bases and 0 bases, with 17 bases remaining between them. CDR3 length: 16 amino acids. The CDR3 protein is CASAQGPLFSGNTIYF. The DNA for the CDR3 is TGTGCCAGCGCCCAGGGACCGCTATTCTCTGGAAACACCATATATTTT.

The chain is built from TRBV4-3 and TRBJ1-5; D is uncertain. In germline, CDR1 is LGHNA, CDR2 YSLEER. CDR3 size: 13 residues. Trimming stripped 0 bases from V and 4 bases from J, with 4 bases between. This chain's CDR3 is CASSQDLNQPQHF. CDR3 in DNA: TGCGCCAGCAGCCAAGATCTTAATCAGCCCCAGCATTTT.

CDR3 protein: CASSLGGGLYEQYF. CDR3 DNA: TGTGCCAGCAGCCTGGGCGGAGGGCTCTACGAGCAGTACTTC. The chain uses TRBV5-5 and TRBJ2-7; tentative D call: TRBD2 (6 bases). This CDR3 region has 14 residues. Germline V gene lookup returns CDR1 SGHKS and CDR2 YYEKEE (reference sequence). Trimming removed 4 bases from V and 3 bases from J, with 14 bases in between. Together with reference TRBV5-5 and TRBJ2-7, the CDR3 gives the full variable domain: DAGVTQSPTHLIKTRGQQVTLRCSPISGHKSVSWYQQVLGQGPQFIFQYYEKEERGRGNFPDRFSARQFPNYSSELNVNALLLGDSALYLCASSLGGGLYEQYFGPGTRLTVT.

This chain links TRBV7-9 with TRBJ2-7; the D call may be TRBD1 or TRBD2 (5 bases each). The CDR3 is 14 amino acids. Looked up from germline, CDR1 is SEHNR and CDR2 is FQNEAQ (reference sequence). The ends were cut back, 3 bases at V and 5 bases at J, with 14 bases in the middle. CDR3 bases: TGTGCCAGCAGCTTTTCGGACTCCAGGGACGAGCAGTACTTC. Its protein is CASSFSDSRDEQYF.

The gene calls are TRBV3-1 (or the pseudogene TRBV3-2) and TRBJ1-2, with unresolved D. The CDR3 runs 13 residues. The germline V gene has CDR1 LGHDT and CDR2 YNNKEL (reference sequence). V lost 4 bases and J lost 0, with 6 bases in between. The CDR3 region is CASSPEANYGYTF. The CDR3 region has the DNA TGTGCCAGCAGCCCAGAGGCTAACTATGGCTACACCTTC.

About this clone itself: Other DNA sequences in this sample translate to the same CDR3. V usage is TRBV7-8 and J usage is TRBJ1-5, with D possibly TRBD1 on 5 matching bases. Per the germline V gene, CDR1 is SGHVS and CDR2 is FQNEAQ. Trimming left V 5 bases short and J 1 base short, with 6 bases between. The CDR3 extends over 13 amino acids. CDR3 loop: CASSRDSNQPQHF. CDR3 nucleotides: TGTGCCAGCAGCCGGGACAGCAATCAGCCCCAGCATTTT.

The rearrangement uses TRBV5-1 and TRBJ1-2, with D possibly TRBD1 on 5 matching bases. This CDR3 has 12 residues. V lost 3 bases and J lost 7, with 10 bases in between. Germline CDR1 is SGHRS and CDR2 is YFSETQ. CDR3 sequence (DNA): TGCGCCAGCAGCTGGGACGGTTTTGGCTACACCTTC. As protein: CASSWDGFGYTF.